The source of this T cell receptor beta chain is a study of T-cell reconstitution after alpha-beta-depleted transplantation in children. This clonotype was detected ten times or more. Unique molecular identifiers tagged the TCRbeta library. Each CDR3 protein is one row after TCRdb ran MiXCR on the PCR reads. Among under 140,000 distinct CDR3 sequences, over 9% were seen once, and the ten largest hold about 8.8%. With V trimmed by 3 bases and J by 2 bases, 10 bases remained unmatched. The CDR3 length is 16 residues. Germline V CDR1 and CDR2: DFQATT, SNEGSKA (reference sequence). Sequenced here: PBMCs from the stem cell graft donor, sampled from the stem cell graft. The chain couples TRBV20-1 to TRBJ2-5; 9 bases align to TRBD2. This clonotype was sampled from a human donor who donated a stem cell graft to a child with acute lymphoblastic leukemia. The CDR3 bases are TGCAGTGCTAGGCACACTAGGCTAGCGGGGCAAGAGACCCAGTACTTC. Its translation: CSARHTRLAGQETQYF.